Included here is one TCR beta chain sequence, with context. Antigen unknown. Trimming stripped 4 bases from V and 5 bases from J, with 14 bases between. CDR3 length equals 14 residues. CDR1 is SGHNT, CDR2 YYREEE, per germline (reference sequence). The data originate from a study of cytomegalovirus exposure and HLA in healthy donors. Whole-study findings and limits: In a later analysis, HLA-associated TCR beta chains were more clonally expanded than equally common others. Reportedly, HLA-A and HLA-B alleles of most subjects were accurately predicted from TCR beta.

Researchers ran the PCR with 60 Vbeta and 13 Jbeta primers. Here immunoSEQ multiplex PCR was the method, and the copy in TCRdb shows in-frame clones only, minus some. The sample comprises around 200,000 clones, roughly 80% of which are singletons, and roughly 6.3% rests with the top ten. The sequence was collected from a man in his forties in good health and CMV-seropositive. The chain is built from TRBV5-4 and TRBJ2-3, with D possibly TRBD2 on 7 matching bases. The sequencing sample was made of PBMCs. CDR3 sequence reads: CASSEGGRLDTQYF. The DNA for the CDR3 is TGTGCCAGCAGCGAGGGGGGGCGATTAGATACGCAGTATTTT.